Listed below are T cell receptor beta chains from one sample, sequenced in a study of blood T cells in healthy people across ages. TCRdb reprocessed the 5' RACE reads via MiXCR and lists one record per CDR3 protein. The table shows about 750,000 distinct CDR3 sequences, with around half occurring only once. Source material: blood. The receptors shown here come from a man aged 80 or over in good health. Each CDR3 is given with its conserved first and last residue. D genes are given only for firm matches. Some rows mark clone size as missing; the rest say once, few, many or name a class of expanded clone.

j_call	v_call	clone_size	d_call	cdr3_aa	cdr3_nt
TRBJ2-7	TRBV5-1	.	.	CASSPSAPGGYEQYF	TGCGCCAGCAGCCCCTCGGCCCCTGGCGGCTACGAGCAGTACTTC
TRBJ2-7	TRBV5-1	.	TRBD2	CASSLGLAAFYEQYF	TGCGCCAGCAGCTTGGGACTAGCGGCTTTCTACGAGCAGTACTTC
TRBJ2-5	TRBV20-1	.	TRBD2	CSASPSGLQETQYF	TGCAGTGCTAGTCCTAGCGGGCTGCAAGAGACCCAGTACTTC
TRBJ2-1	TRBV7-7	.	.	CASSLVEGGNEQFF	TGTGCCAGCAGCTTAGTAGAAGGTGGCAATGAGCAGTTCTTC
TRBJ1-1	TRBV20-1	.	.	CSAPDWNTEAFF	TGCAGTGCGCCCGACTGGAACACTGAAGCTTTCTTT
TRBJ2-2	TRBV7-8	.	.	CASSFGPNTGELFF	TGTGCCAGCAGCTTTGGGCCTAACACCGGGGAGCTGTTTTTT
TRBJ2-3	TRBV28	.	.	CASRSGGRQDTDTQYF	TGTGCCAGCAGATCCGGGGGCCGCCAGGATACAGATACGCAGTATTTT
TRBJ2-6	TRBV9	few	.	CASSVGGRSGANVLTF	TGTGCCAGCAGCGTAGGGGGTCGCTCTGGGGCCAACGTCCTGACTTTC
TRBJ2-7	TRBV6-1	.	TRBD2	CASSRSGRAPEQYF	TGTGCCAGCAGTCGTAGCGGGAGGGCCCCCGAGCAGTACTTC
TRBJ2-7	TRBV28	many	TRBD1	CASSFITGGSYEQYF	TGTGCCAGCAGTTTTATAACAGGGGGTTCCTACGAGCAGTACTTC
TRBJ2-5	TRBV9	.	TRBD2	CASSAGQREEETQYF	TGTGCCAGCAGCGCAGGTCAGCGGGAGGAAGAGACCCAGTACTTC
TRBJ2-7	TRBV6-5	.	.	CASTRHEQYF	TGTGCCTCCACCAGGCACGAGCAGTACTTC
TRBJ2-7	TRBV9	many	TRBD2	CASSPRLAGSYEQYF	TGCGCCAGCAGCCCGCGGCTAGCGGGATCCTACGAGCAGTACTTC
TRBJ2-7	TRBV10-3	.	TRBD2	CAISLAGGPYEQYF	TGTGCCATCTCCTTAGCGGGAGGCCCCTACGAGCAGTACTTC
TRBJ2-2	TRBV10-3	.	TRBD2	CAISESGGGLGTGELFF	TGTGCCATCAGTGAATCAGGAGGCGGACTAGGAACCGGGGAGCTGTTTTTT
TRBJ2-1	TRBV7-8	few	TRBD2	CASRLYAGWASGRGGSNEQFF	TGTGCCAGCCGCCTATACGCTGGGTGGGCTAGCGGGAGAGGCGGTAGCAATGAGCAGTTCTTC
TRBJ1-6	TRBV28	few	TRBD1	CASFFGGQLYNSPLHF	TGTGCCAGCTTCTTCGGGGGACAGCTTTATAATTCACCCCTCCACTTT
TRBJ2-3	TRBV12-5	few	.	CASGPTAHRYAYF	TGTGCTAGTGGTCCGACAGCGCACAGATACGCGTATTTT
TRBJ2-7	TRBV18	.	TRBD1	CASSGQGGGAYEQYF	TGTGCCAGCTCAGGACAGGGTGGAGGAGCCTACGAGCAGTACTTC
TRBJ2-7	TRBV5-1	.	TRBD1	CASSLVGQVFDEQYF	TGCGCCAGCAGCTTGGTGGGACAGGTGTTTGACGAGCAGTACTTC
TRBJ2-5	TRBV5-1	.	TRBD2	CASREKVASGQETQYF	TGCGCCAGCAGGGAAAAGGTAGCTAGCGGTCAAGAGACCCAGTACTTC
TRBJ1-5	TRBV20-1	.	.	CSARGQGTGVSQPQHF	TGCAGTGCTAGAGGCCAGGGGACGGGAGTCAGTCAGCCCCAGCATTTT
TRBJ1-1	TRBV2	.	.	CASSGSTADTEAFF	TGTGCCAGCAGTGGGTCCACCGCGGACACTGAAGCTTTCTTT
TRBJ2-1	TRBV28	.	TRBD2	CASSSRSGAFYNERFF	TGTGCCAGCAGTTCCCGCAGCGGGGCCTTTTACAATGAGCGGTTCTTC
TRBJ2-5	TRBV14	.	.	CASSQRDRSQETQYF	TGTGCCAGCAGCCAACGGGACCGATCACAAGAGACCCAGTACTTC
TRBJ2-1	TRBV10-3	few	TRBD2	CAIAGLAGGEQFF	TGTGCCATCGCGGGACTAGCGGGAGGGGAGCAGTTCTTC
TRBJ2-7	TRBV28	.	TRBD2	CASSPPGGIAYEQYF	TGTGCCAGCAGCCCCCCGGGGGGGATCGCCTACGAGCAGTACTTC
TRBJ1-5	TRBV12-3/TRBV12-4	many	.	CASSPGGNQPQHF	TGTGCCAGCAGCCCCGGGGGGAATCAGCCCCAGCATTTT
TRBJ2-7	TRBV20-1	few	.	CSARHPAMGYEQYF	TGCAGTGCTAGACATCCCGCCATGGGCTACGAGCAGTACTTC
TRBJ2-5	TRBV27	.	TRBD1	CASSFRSGQAPQTQYF	TGTGCCAGCAGTTTCCGGTCCGGACAGGCCCCGCAGACCCAGTACTTC
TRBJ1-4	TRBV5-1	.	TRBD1	CASSLVGTGLEKLFF	TGCGCCAGCAGCTTGGTAGGGACAGGGCTTGAAAAACTGTTTTTT
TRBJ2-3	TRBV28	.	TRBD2	CASSFALGAGVNTQYF	TGTGCCAGCAGTTTTGCCCTAGGAGCGGGAGTAAATACGCAGTATTTT
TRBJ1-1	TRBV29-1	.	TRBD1	CSVIRGQRVAFF	TGCAGCGTTATCAGGGGGCAGCGTGTGGCTTTCTTT
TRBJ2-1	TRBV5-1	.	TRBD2	CASSEAVVAGGYEQFF	TGCGCCAGCAGCGAGGCCGTTGTAGCGGGAGGCTATGAGCAGTTCTTC
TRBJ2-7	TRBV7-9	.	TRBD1	CASSFTGASSYEQYF	TGTGCCAGCAGCTTCACAGGGGCCTCCTCCTACGAGCAGTACTTC
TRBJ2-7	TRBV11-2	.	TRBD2	CASSPGLAGFEQYF	TGTGCCAGCAGCCCGGGACTAGCGGGATTCGAGCAGTACTTC
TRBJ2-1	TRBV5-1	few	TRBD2	CASSSILATSYNEQFF	TGCGCCAGCAGCTCGATACTAGCGACCTCCTACAATGAGCAGTTCTTC
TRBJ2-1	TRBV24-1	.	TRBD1	CATSDPAPRPGQAIHEQFF	TGTGCCACCAGTGACCCCGCCCCACGCCCGGGACAGGCGATACATGAGCAGTTCTTC
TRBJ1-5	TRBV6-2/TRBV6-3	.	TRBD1	CASTQQGAGNQPQHF	TGTGCCAGCACCCAACAGGGGGCTGGCAATCAGCCCCAGCATTTT
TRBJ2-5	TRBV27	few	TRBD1	CASSLGPGTGMGETQYF	TGTGCCAGCAGTTTAGGTCCCGGGACAGGGATGGGTGAGACCCAGTACTTC
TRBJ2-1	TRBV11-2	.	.	CASSFSDVSPPPEQFF	TGTGCCAGCAGCTTCTCCGACGTCTCTCCCCCTCCCGAGCAGTTCTTC
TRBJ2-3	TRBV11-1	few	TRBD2	CASSPSFGQREGDTQYF	TGTGCCAGCAGCCCTAGCTTTGGCCAGCGGGAGGGGGATACGCAGTATTTT
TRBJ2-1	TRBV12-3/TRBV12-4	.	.	CASGPLGELTYNEQFF	TGTGCCAGCGGGCCCCTAGGGGAGCTAACCTACAATGAGCAGTTCTTC
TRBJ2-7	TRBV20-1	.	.	CSALGQNQLGEQYF	TGCAGTGCTCTCGGGCAGAACCAACTCGGGGAGCAGTACTTC